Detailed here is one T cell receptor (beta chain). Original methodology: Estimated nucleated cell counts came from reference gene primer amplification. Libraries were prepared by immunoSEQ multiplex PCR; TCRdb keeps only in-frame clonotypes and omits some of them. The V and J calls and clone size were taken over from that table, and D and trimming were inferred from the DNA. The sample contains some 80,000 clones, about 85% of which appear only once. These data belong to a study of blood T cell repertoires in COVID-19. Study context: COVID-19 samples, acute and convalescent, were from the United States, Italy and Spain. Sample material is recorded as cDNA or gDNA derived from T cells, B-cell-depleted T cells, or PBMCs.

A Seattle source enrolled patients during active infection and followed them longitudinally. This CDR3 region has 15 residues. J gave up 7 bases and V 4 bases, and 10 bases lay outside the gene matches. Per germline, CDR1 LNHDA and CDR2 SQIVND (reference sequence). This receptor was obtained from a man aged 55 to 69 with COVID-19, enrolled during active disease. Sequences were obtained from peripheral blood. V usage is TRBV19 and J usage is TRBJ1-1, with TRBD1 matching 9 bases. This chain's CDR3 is CASSNPGQGYIEAFF. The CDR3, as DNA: TGTGCCAGTAGTAATCCGGGACAGGGCTATATTGAAGCTTTCTTT. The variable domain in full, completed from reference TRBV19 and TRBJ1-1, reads DGGITQSPKYLFRKEGQNVTLSCEQNLNHDAMYWYRQDPGQGLRLIYYSQIVNDFQKGDIAEGYSVSREKKESFPLTVTSAQKNPTAFYLCASSNPGQGYIEAFFGQGTRLTVV.